Listed below are T cell receptor beta chains from one sample, sequenced in a study of cytomegalovirus exposure and HLA in healthy donors. Sequencing was performed with immunoSEQ multiplex PCR; in TCRdb, only in-frame clones are kept and a portion is missing. The sample has about 180,000 clones, about 77% seen once. What was sequenced was PBMCs. Every receptor here comes from a man aged 60 to 69 in good health and CMV-seronegative. CDR3s include the opening cysteine and the closing phenylalanine or tryptophan. D genes are given only for firm matches. Not every row has a clone size; where given, it reads once, few, many or a size class.

CDR3aa: CASSETPQYSNQPQHF
CDR3nt: TGTGCCAGCAGTGAAACGCCGCAGTATAGCAATCAGCCCCAGCATTTT
j_gene: TRBJ1-5
v_gene: TRBV6-1
abundance: -
d_gene: -

CDR3aa: CAWTRVPGQGMDTEAFF
CDR3nt: TGTGCCTGGACCCGAGTCCCGGGACAGGGAATGGACACTGAAGCTTTCTTT
j_gene: TRBJ1-1
v_gene: TRBV30
abundance: -
d_gene: TRBD1

CDR3aa: CSARGGVTDTQYF
CDR3nt: TGCAGCGCCCGAGGAGGGGTCACAGATACGCAGTATTTT
j_gene: TRBJ2-3
v_gene: TRBV29-1
abundance: -
d_gene: -

CDR3aa: CASSSPGTSGGASTDTQYF
CDR3nt: TGTGCCAGCAGCAGCCCCGGGACTAGCGGGGGGGCTAGCACAGATACGCAGTATTTT
j_gene: TRBJ2-3
v_gene: TRBV21-1
abundance: -
d_gene: -

CDR3aa: CAISEESGSSYEQYF
CDR3nt: TGTGCCATCAGCGAAGAGAGCGGGAGTTCCTACGAGCAGTACTTC
j_gene: TRBJ2-7
v_gene: TRBV10-3
abundance: few
d_gene: TRBD2

CDR3aa: CASSLAGQTYEQYF
CDR3nt: TGCGCCAGCAGCTTGGCAGGACAAACCTACGAGCAGTACTTC
j_gene: TRBJ2-7
v_gene: TRBV5-1
abundance: -
d_gene: -

CDR3aa: CASSSSRSPGETQYF
CDR3nt: TGTGCCAGCAGCTCCTCTAGGTCCCCGGGAGAGACCCAGTACTTC
j_gene: TRBJ2-5
v_gene: TRBV27
abundance: -
d_gene: -

CDR3aa: CASSLAPSGATDTQYF
CDR3nt: TGTGCCAGCAGCTTAGCCCCTAGCGGCGCCACAGATACGCAGTATTTT
j_gene: TRBJ2-3
v_gene: TRBV7-2
abundance: -
d_gene: TRBD2

CDR3aa: CASSLERAGDGDTEAFF
CDR3nt: TGTGCCAGCAGCTTAGAAAGGGCAGGGGACGGAGACACTGAAGCTTTCTTT
j_gene: TRBJ1-1
v_gene: TRBV7-9
abundance: -
d_gene: -

CDR3aa: CATSREPRGTDTQYF
CDR3nt: TGTGCCACCAGCAGAGAACCACGCGGCACAGATACGCAGTATTTT
j_gene: TRBJ2-3
v_gene: TRBV15
abundance: -
d_gene: -

CDR3aa: CSVEKLAGGFYNEQFF
CDR3nt: TGCAGCGTTGAAAAACTAGCGGGAGGTTTCTACAATGAGCAGTTCTTC
j_gene: TRBJ2-1
v_gene: TRBV29-1
abundance: -
d_gene: TRBD2

CDR3aa: CASSLDGAGGTDTQYF
CDR3nt: TGTGCCAGCAGCTTAGATGGAGCAGGGGGCACAGATACGCAGTATTTT
j_gene: TRBJ2-3
v_gene: TRBV11-3
abundance: -
d_gene: -

CDR3aa: CASSYWTGNEQFF
CDR3nt: TGTGCCAGCAGTTACTGGACAGGGAATGAGCAGTTCTTC
j_gene: TRBJ2-1
v_gene: TRBV6-5
abundance: -
d_gene: TRBD1

CDR3aa: CASSLEGTYRQGGYTF
CDR3nt: TGCGCCAGCAGCTTGGAGGGAACTTACAGGCAGGGTGGCTACACCTTC
j_gene: TRBJ1-2
v_gene: TRBV5-1
abundance: -
d_gene: -

CDR3aa: CASSAGWDEQYF
CDR3nt: TGTGCCAGCAGTGCGGGTTGGGACGAGCAGTACTTC
j_gene: TRBJ2-7
v_gene: TRBV2
abundance: -
d_gene: -

CDR3aa: CASSITGGNAFF
CDR3nt: TGCGCCAGCAGCATAACAGGGGGGAACGCTTTCTTT
j_gene: TRBJ1-1
v_gene: TRBV5-1
abundance: once
d_gene: TRBD1

CDR3aa: CATIDRRTGENQPQHF
CDR3nt: TGTGCCACTATTGACCGGAGGACAGGGGAGAATCAGCCCCAGCATTTT
j_gene: TRBJ1-5
v_gene: TRBV2
abundance: -
d_gene: TRBD1

CDR3aa: CASSFGRLAGTIGRWDTQYF
CDR3nt: TGCGCCAGCAGCTTCGGGAGACTAGCGGGGACAATAGGAAGATGGGATACCCAGTACTTC
j_gene: TRBJ2-5
v_gene: TRBV5-1
abundance: once
d_gene: TRBD2

CDR3aa: CASSVGTSGRAETQYF
CDR3nt: TGTGCCAGCAGTGTAGGGACTAGCGGGAGGGCAGAGACCCAGTACTTC
j_gene: TRBJ2-5
v_gene: TRBV6-1
abundance: -
d_gene: TRBD2

CDR3aa: CASSLSQGYGYTF
CDR3nt: TGCGCCAGCAGCTTGTCACAGGGCTATGGCTACACCTTC
j_gene: TRBJ1-2
v_gene: TRBV5-1
abundance: once
d_gene: -

CDR3aa: CASSLVLPNTEAFF
CDR3nt: TGTGCCAGCAGCTTAGTTCTCCCGAACACTGAAGCTTTCTTT
j_gene: TRBJ1-1
v_gene: TRBV11-2
abundance: -
d_gene: -

CDR3aa: CASSDFSRGGEAFF
CDR3nt: TGTGCCAGCAGTGACTTTAGCCGTGGTGGGGAAGCTTTCTTT
j_gene: TRBJ1-1
v_gene: TRBV6-4
abundance: once
d_gene: -

CDR3aa: CASRLGASTDTQYF
CDR3nt: TGTGCCAGCAGATTAGGGGCTAGCACAGATACGCAGTATTTT
j_gene: TRBJ2-3
v_gene: TRBV27
abundance: -
d_gene: -

CDR3aa: CASSLNTGFDEQYF
CDR3nt: TGTGCCAGCAGCTTAAATACAGGGTTCGACGAGCAGTACTTC
j_gene: TRBJ2-7
v_gene: TRBV7-9
abundance: once
d_gene: -

CDR3aa: CASPRGIPNYGYTF
CDR3nt: TGTGCCAGCCCAAGGGGGATACCCAACTATGGCTACACCTTC
j_gene: TRBJ1-2
v_gene: TRBV6-5
abundance: -
d_gene: -

CDR3aa: CASSLGIKAGGLPDEQYF
CDR3nt: TGTGCCAGCAGTTTAGGTATTAAGGCGGGAGGACTTCCCGACGAGCAGTACTTC
j_gene: TRBJ2-7
v_gene: TRBV28
abundance: -
d_gene: TRBD2

CDR3aa: CASSVVGQNTGELFF
CDR3nt: TGTGCCAGCAGCGTAGTAGGACAGAACACCGGGGAGCTGTTTTTT
j_gene: TRBJ2-2
v_gene: TRBV9
abundance: -
d_gene: -

CDR3aa: CASVTRWEAEAFF
CDR3nt: TGTGCCAGCGTAACCCGATGGGAGGCTGAAGCTTTCTTT
j_gene: TRBJ1-1
v_gene: TRBV28
abundance: -
d_gene: -

CDR3aa: CASSQDDSAEKLFF
CDR3nt: TGCGCCAGCAGCCAAGATGATTCTGCGGAAAAACTGTTTTTT
j_gene: TRBJ1-4
v_gene: TRBV4-1
abundance: -
d_gene: -

CDR3aa: CASSPRGNPRTSGANVLTF
CDR3nt: TGCGCCAGCAGCCCTCGCGGGAACCCCCGTACCTCTGGGGCCAACGTCCTGACTTTC
j_gene: TRBJ2-6
v_gene: TRBV5-1
abundance: few
d_gene: -

CDR3aa: CASSQRPRGEQYF
CDR3nt: TGTGCCAGCTCTCAGCGGCCTCGCGGCGAGCAGTACTTC
j_gene: TRBJ2-7
v_gene: TRBV28
abundance: -
d_gene: -

CDR3aa: CASSTGELFF
CDR3nt: TGTGCCAGCTCGACCGGGGAGCTGTTTTTT
j_gene: TRBJ2-2
v_gene: TRBV6-5
abundance: -
d_gene: -

CDR3aa: CASSPGTVVTEAFF
CDR3nt: TGTGCCAGCAGCCCCGGGACAGTTGTTACTGAAGCTTTCTTT
j_gene: TRBJ1-1
v_gene: TRBV28
abundance: -
d_gene: TRBD1

CDR3aa: CASSFNSGSETDTQYF
CDR3nt: TGTGCCAGCAGCTTCAATAGCGGGAGTGAAACAGATACGCAGTATTTT
j_gene: TRBJ2-3
v_gene: TRBV5-6
abundance: -
d_gene: TRBD2

CDR3aa: CSEFGEGYTF
CDR3nt: TGCAGTGAGTTTGGGGAGGGCTACACCTTC
j_gene: TRBJ1-2
v_gene: TRBV20-1
abundance: few
d_gene: -

CDR3aa: CASSLAIGGGSGELFF
CDR3nt: TGTGCCAGCAGCTTAGCGATCGGGGGAGGTTCCGGGGAGCTGTTTTTT
j_gene: TRBJ2-2
v_gene: TRBV7-6
abundance: once
d_gene: -

CDR3aa: CASSRDGYRTAEAFF
CDR3nt: TGTGCCAGCAGCCGCGATGGGTACAGGACAGCGGAAGCTTTCTTT
j_gene: TRBJ1-1
v_gene: TRBV7-9
abundance: -
d_gene: -

CDR3aa: CASRDRADTGELFF
CDR3nt: TGTGCCAGCAGGGACAGGGCGGACACCGGGGAGCTGTTTTTT
j_gene: TRBJ2-2
v_gene: TRBV2
abundance: -
d_gene: TRBD1

CDR3aa: CATGASGSTEQFF
CDR3nt: TGTGCCACCGGGGCTAGCGGGAGCACTGAGCAGTTCTTC
j_gene: TRBJ2-1
v_gene: TRBV28
abundance: -
d_gene: TRBD2

CDR3aa: CASSDYYGYTF
CDR3nt: TGTGCCAGCAGTGACTACTATGGCTACACCTTC
j_gene: TRBJ1-2
v_gene: TRBV6-1
abundance: -
d_gene: -

CDR3aa: CASSLASGYGYTF
CDR3nt: TGCGCCAGCAGCTTGGCCTCAGGGTATGGCTACACCTTC
j_gene: TRBJ1-2
v_gene: TRBV5-1
abundance: -
d_gene: -